The source of this TCR beta chain is a study of metastatic and nonmetastatic thyroid tumors (TCRdb year 2020). General notes on the study: For patients with malignant and with benign thyroid disease, the researchers compared repertoires between peripheral blood samples and tumor or nodule tissue samples.

The CDR3 measures 14 amino acids from cysteine to phenylalanine. Kept here is only the CDR3 DNA, which spans 42 bases and is read in frame from base 1. Per the germline V gene (reference sequence), DFQATT is the CDR1 and SNEGSKA is the CDR2. Trimming at the junction amounts to 0 bases on V and 7 bases on J, and the germline ends lie 16 bases apart. Before undergoing thyroid surgery, none of the patients had been given any kind of treatment. Patient clinical samples collected from 2012 to 2018 were retrospectively analysed using T-cell receptor beta sequencing. The library was made by PCR. The sequencing machine was an Illumina HiSeq 4000. The TCR beta-chain CDR3 region of each patient was profiled by high-throughput sequencing. As for the authors' bioinformatics: Drawing on CDR3 differences between clinicopathological groups, the researchers built a classifier meant to tell apart patients with distant-metastatic papillary thyroid cancer. Repertoire diversity was assessed with the Shannon index, and tumor-blood repertoire similarity with the Morisita-Horn index. The raw public reads went through TCRdb reprocessing: fastp at Q25, MiXCR clone calling, in-frame beta chains kept. TCRdb's processing, not the study's, gives the V and J calls here. The sample has some 22,000 clones on record, about 24% of them singletons. Of the sample, 12% falls within the top ten clones.

Broader findings and caveats from the paper: TCR beta diversity was reported as significantly higher in malignant tumors than in benign nodules, in both blood and tumor samples.

In its sample, this clone comes out as medium-sized (0.01 to 0.1%). Its antigen remains undetermined. Nothing much larger sits one base from this clone, and base qualities are not available. Here the chain combines TRBV20-1 and TRBJ2-7, with the D gene not clear enough to name. The sequence came from a male donor with papillary thyroid cancer or a benign thyroid nodule (not recorded which). Some clones in this sample may be carry-over from other donors' samples. Source material: tumor tissue. The CDR3 protein is CSARDHKGLREQYF. The base sequence is TGCAGTGCTAGAGATCATAAGGGTCTGAGGGAGCAGTACTTC.